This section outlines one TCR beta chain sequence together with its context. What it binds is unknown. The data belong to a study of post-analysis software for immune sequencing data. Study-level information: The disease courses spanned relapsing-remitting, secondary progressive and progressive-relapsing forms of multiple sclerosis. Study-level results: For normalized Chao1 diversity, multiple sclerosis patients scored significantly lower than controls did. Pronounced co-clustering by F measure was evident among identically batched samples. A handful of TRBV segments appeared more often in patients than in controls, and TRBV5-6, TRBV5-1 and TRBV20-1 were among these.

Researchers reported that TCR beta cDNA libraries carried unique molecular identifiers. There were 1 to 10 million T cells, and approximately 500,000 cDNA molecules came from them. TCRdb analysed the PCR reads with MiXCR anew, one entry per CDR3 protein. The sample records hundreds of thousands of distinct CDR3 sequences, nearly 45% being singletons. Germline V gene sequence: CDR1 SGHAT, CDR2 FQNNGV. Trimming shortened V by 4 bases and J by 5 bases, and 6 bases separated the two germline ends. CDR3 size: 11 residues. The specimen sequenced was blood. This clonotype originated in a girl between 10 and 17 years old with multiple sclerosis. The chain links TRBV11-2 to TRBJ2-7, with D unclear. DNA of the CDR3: TGTGCCAGCAGCTGGACCCACGAGCAGTACTTC. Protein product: CASSWTHEQYF.